A single sample gave rise to the 18 T cell receptor beta chains below, sequenced in a study of patients and donors after allogeneic stem cell transplantation. TCRdb re-called the RT-PCR reads through MiXCR, storing one row per CDR3 protein. Here the sample spans 150,000 or so distinct CDR3 sequences, approximately 24% being singletons. The specimen was blood, either unsorted or a sorted T cell fraction (not recorded which). These receptors were collected from a human donor who was either an allogeneic HSCT recipient or a stem cell or donor lymphocyte infusion donor (not recorded which). It is not recorded whose cells these are; they may come from a transplant donor.

V and J are TRBV20-1 and TRBJ2-3; 10 bases match TRBD1. After removal of 5 bases from V and 2 bases from J, the junction contained 4 bases not matched to a gene. The CDR3 runs 14 residues. From germline, CDR1 is DFQATT and CDR2 SNEGSKA (reference sequence). CDR3 in DNA: TGCAGTGCTGGACAGGGGGACCACACAGATACGCAGTATTTT. It specifies CSAGQGDHTDTQYF.

This clonotype showed up many times. CDR3 sequence: CASSFRTSGGATEQFF. The CDR3 coding sequence is TGTGCCAGCAGCTTTAGAACTAGCGGGGGGGCCACTGAGCAGTTCTTC. The chain uses TRBV9 and TRBJ2-1, with TRBD2 matching over 13 bases. The CDR3 has 16 residues. Per the germline V gene, CDR1 is SGDLS and CDR2 is YYNGEE. Trimming removed 4 bases from V and 9 bases from J; junction bases left unmatched: 10.

This clonotype was counted once. V gene TRBV12-3 or TRBV12-4 combines with J gene TRBJ2-7; 7 bases line up with TRBD1. V gave up 6 bases and J gave up 3 bases; unmatched junction bases: 8. The CDR3 loop spans 14 amino acids. CDR3 region: CASSTGTVLYEQYF. The CDR3 region has the DNA TGTGCCAGCAGCACCGGGACAGTCCTCTACGAGCAGTACTTC.

The rearrangement links TRBV5-1 to TRBJ1-3; tentative D call: TRBD1 (5 bases). The CDR3 has 17 residues. The ends were cut back, 2 bases at V and 1 base at J, with 16 bases in the middle. Germline V gene lookup returns CDR1 SGHRS and CDR2 YFSETQ. The CDR3 DNA reads as TGCGCCAGCAGCTTACCCCTACTCGGGGGTTCTGGAAACACCATATATTTT. It encodes CASSLPLLGGSGNTIYF.

This clonotype has only a few counts. V and J are TRBV6-6 and TRBJ1-1; 8 bases are a match to TRBD1. CDR1 is MNHNY, CDR2 SVGAGI, per germline (reference sequence). The V segment lost 0 bases and the J segment 3 bases; nucleotides outside the gene matches: 6. The CDR3 loop spans 16 amino acids. CDR3 bases: TGTGCCAGCAGTTACTCCTGGACAGGGAAGGACACTGAAGCTTTCTTT. Its protein product is CASSYSWTGKDTEAFF.

This clonotype has a handful of counts. The chain recombines TRBV7-8 with TRBJ2-3; 13 bases are a match to TRBD2. V gave up 4 bases and J gave up 14 bases; unmatched junction bases: 6. The V gene's germline CDR1 is SGHVS and CDR2 FQNEAQ. The CDR3 runs to 13 residues. CDR3 DNA: TGTGCCAGCAGCTACGGACTAGCGGGAGATCGGTATTTT. Its translation: CASSYGLAGDRYF.

This chain uses TRBV5-1 with TRBJ1-2; possible D gene TRBD1, 5 bases. V was cut by 0 bases and J by 10 bases, with 22 bases left in between. There are 16 residues in the CDR3. Germline V gene sequence: CDR1 SGHRS, CDR2 YFSETQ. In DNA form, the CDR3 reads TGCGCCAGCAGCTTGGAATCGAGGGGAGCAGTAGTCTCCTACACCTTC. Protein: CASSLESRGAVVSYTF.

The chain employs TRBV13 and TRBJ1-4; D not certain. Germline V CDR1 and CDR2: PRHDT, FYEKMQ (reference sequence). Between the trimmed V and J ends, which lost 0 bases and 7 bases, there was a span of 9 bases. CDR3 length: 14 residues. CDR3 amino acids: CASSLGPVREKLFF. CDR3 DNA sequence: TGTGCCAGCAGCTTAGGGCCCGTTCGTGAAAAACTGTTTTTT.

A few counts support this clonotype. The chain carries TRBV24-1 and TRBJ2-1, with unresolved D. Deletions cut 0 bases from V and 7 bases from J, with 3 bases between. The CDR3 is 12 residues long. CDR1 KGHDR and CDR2 SFDVKD come from the germline V gene. Written as DNA, the CDR3 is TGTGCCACCAGTGATTTGCATAATGAGCAGTTCTTC. Translating gives CATSDLHNEQFF.

This chain joins TRBV20-1 and TRBJ1-2; D remains unclear. Germline V gives CDR1 DFQATT, CDR2 SNEGSKA (reference sequence). Deletions cut 3 bases from V and 1 base from J, with 15 bases between. The CDR3 contains 15 residues. CDR3 coding DNA: TGCAGTGCTAGGAATGAGGAGAACCTTAACTATGGCTACACCTTC. Translated: CSARNEENLNYGYTF.

This clonotype was found a few times. V gene TRBV20-1 combines with J gene TRBJ2-3; D not resolved. The length of the CDR3 is 14 residues. Trimming removed 5 bases from V and 4 bases from J, with 16 bases in between. The V gene's germline CDR1 is DFQATT and CDR2 SNEGSKA (reference sequence). As DNA, the CDR3 is TGCAGTGCTCGGCCATTTAATGGCCCAGATACGCAGTATTTT. Protein sequence: CSARPFNGPDTQYF.

This clonotype was recorded a few times. This chain joins TRBV6-6 and TRBJ2-1; possibly TRBD1 or TRBD2 for D (5 bases each). V lost 7 bases to trimming and J lost 4 bases, with 14 bases between them. CDR1 MNHNY and CDR2 SVGAGI come from the germline V gene (reference sequence). The CDR3 has 14 amino acids. CDR3 bases: TGTGCCAGCACGGGGCAGGGAGCTTACAATGAGCAGTTCTTC. As protein: CASTGQGAYNEQFF.

The chain is built from TRBV5-5 and TRBJ2-5; unclear D gene. Per germline, CDR1 SGHKS and CDR2 YYEKEE (reference sequence). The CDR3 is 14 residues long. V shed 4 bases and J shed 2 bases, with 12 bases lying between them. In DNA, the CDR3 is TGTGCCAGCAGCCCCCACGACGGACAAGAGACCCAGTACTTC. As protein: CASSPHDGQETQYF. Filled out from reference TRBV5-5 and TRBJ2-5, the complete variable domain reads DAGVTQSPTHLIKTRGQQVTLRCSPISGHKSVSWYQQVLGQGPQFIFQYYEKEERGRGNFPDRFSARQFPNYSSELNVNALLLGDSALYLCASSPHDGQETQYFGPGTRLLVL.

The chain carries TRBV30 and TRBJ1-1; D is unresolved. CDR1 is GTSNPN, CDR2 SVGIG, per germline (reference sequence). V was trimmed by 0 bases and J by 0 bases, leaving 8 bases between them. CDR3 size: 14 residues. CDR3 DNA: TGTGCCTGGAGTGTAATGAGAATGAACACTGAAGCTTTCTTT. Translating gives CAWSVMRMNTEAFF.

This clonotype was found many times. The chain uses TRBV12-3 or TRBV12-4 and TRBJ1-1; D uncertain. Trimming stripped 6 bases from V and 1 base from J, with 9 bases between. This CDR3 has 13 amino acids. In DNA, the CDR3 is TGTGCCAGCAGGCCGACCCCGAACACTGAAGCTTTCTTT. It encodes CASRPTPNTEAFF.

This clonotype occurred many times. The genes are TRBV5-1 and TRBJ1-1, with no clear D. CDR3 length equals 15 residues. Trimming cost V 3 bases and J 0 bases, with 12 bases left between them. Germline V gene data show CDR1 as SGHRS and CDR2 as YFSETQ. The CDR3 nucleotides read TGCGCCAGCAGCTCCTCCCGGGCGTTGAACACTGAAGCTTTCTTT. It yields the protein CASSSSRALNTEAFF.

This clonotype was seen a single time. The chain has TRBV12-3 or TRBV12-4 and TRBJ1-5; 7 nucleotides agree with TRBD1. The CDR3 is 15 amino acids. J was trimmed by 6 bases and V by 4 bases; bases with no gene match: 9. CDR3 DNA sequence: TGTGCCAGCAGTTCCCTGGACAGGATGTTTCAGCCCCAGCATTTT. It specifies CASSSLDRMFQPQHF.

The V gene is TRBV20-1, the J gene TRBJ1-1, with TRBD1 identical over 9 bases. V was pared by 5 bases and J by 0 bases, with 10 bases of the junction left unmatched. This CDR3 spans 16 amino acids. The germline CDR1 and CDR2 sequences are DFQATT and SNEGSKA (reference sequence). CDR3 amino acids: CSAHGQGSFMNTEAFF. The CDR3, as DNA: TGCAGTGCTCACGGACAGGGGTCTTTCATGAACACTGAAGCTTTCTTT.